This TCR beta chain was captured in a study of OX40 agonist ivuxolimab in advanced cancers. Across the study: About 42% of patients had received prior checkpoint inhibitor therapy. Study findings and constraints: Clonal expansion in partial responders at 0.1-3.0 mg/kg ranked among the lowest. The mean number of expanded clones was higher in CD8+ T cells than in CD4+.

Regarding this clone: Its target is not known.

The data were produced by immunoSEQ multiplex PCR, yet TCRdb's version contains in-frame clones alone and is incomplete. The sample contains about 100,000 clones, around 89% of which appear only once. The sample in question was CD4+ or CD8+ T cells sorted from blood, obtained in a trial of the OX40 agonist ivuxolimab. The sequence was obtained from an adult with an advanced solid tumor such as melanoma, head and neck, liver or kidney cancer.

CDR3 region: CASSPLGPKRLDTQYF. CDR3 DNA sequence: TGTGCCAGCTCACCACTTGGGCCGAAGAGGTTGGATACGCAGTATTTT. The V gene is TRBV18, the J gene TRBJ2-3; D is undetermined. V lost 1 base, J lost 6 bases, and 17 bases lay in between. CDR1 and CDR2 (germline): KGHSH, LQKENI. The CDR3 is 16 amino acids. Drawing the rest from reference TRBV18 and TRBJ2-3, the complete variable domain is NAGVMQNPRHLVRRRGQEARLRCSPMKGHSHVYWYRQLPEEGLKFMVYLQKENIIDESGMPKERFSAEFPKEGPSILRIQQVVRGDSAAYFCASSPLGPKRLDTQYFGPGTRLTVL.